These 15 T cell receptor beta chains came from one sample sequenced in a study of OX40 agonist ivuxolimab in advanced cancers. This table comes from immunoSEQ multiplex PCR, and its TCRdb copy is limited to in-frame clones, with some not included. The data show fewer than 75,000 clones, about nine tenths seen once. The sample here was CD4+ or CD8+ T cells sorted from blood, taken in a trial of the OX40 agonist ivuxolimab. These receptors were obtained from an adult with an advanced solid tumor such as melanoma, head and neck, liver or kidney cancer.

V is TRBV11-2 and J is TRBJ2-3; D ambiguous. Germline V CDR1 and CDR2: SGHAT, FQNNGV. The CDR3 has 13 amino acids. With 5 bases removed from V and 2 bases from J, the gap between germline ends came to 8 bases. This CDR3 reads CASSDSNTDTQYF. The CDR3 DNA reads TGTGCCAGCAGCGACTCAAACACAGATACGCAGTATTTT.

V is TRBV30 and J is TRBJ2-5; possibly TRBD2 for D (5 bases). V was clipped by 4 bases and J by 2 bases, with 20 bases between them. This CDR3 has 16 amino acids. In germline, CDR1 is GTSNPN, CDR2 SVGIG (reference sequence). The CDR3 spells CAWTRVGARKQETQYF. CDR3 sequence (DNA): TGTGCCTGGACAAGAGTGGGAGCAAGAAAACAAGAGACCCAGTACTTC.

Written as DNA, the CDR3 is TGTGCCAGCAGCCCCCGGACAGCTAACTATGGCTACACCTTC. It yields the protein CASSPRTANYGYTF. V usage is TRBV2 and J usage is TRBJ1-2, with TRBD1 as a possible D gene (6 bases). Germline loops: CDR1 SNHLY, CDR2 FYNNEI. V lost 6 bases, J lost 0 bases, and 11 bases lay in between. The CDR3 contains 14 residues. The complete variable domain, with remaining parts taken from reference TRBV2 and TRBJ1-2, reads EPEVTQTPSHQVTQMGQEVILRCVPISNHLYFYWYRQILGQKVEFLVSFYNNEISEKSEIFDDQFSVERPDGSNFTLKIRSTKLEDSAMYFCASSPRTANYGYTFGSGTRLTVV.

The V and J genes are TRBV2 and TRBJ1-2; 8 bases agree with TRBD1. J lost 5 bases, V lost 6 bases, and 8 bases had no gene match. Germline V gene data show CDR1 as SNHLY and CDR2 as FYNNEI. The CDR3 runs to 14 residues. Here the CDR3 DNA reads TGTGCCAGCAGGGACAGGGCGGTTTGGTATGGCTACACCTTC. This codes for CASRDRAVWYGYTF. The full variable domain, with the rest looked up from reference TRBV2 and TRBJ1-2, is EPEVTQTPSHQVTQMGQEVILRCVPISNHLYFYWYRQILGQKVEFLVSFYNNEISEKSEIFDDQFSVERPDGSNFTLKIRSTKLEDSAMYFCASRDRAVWYGYTFGSGTRLTVV.

The V call is TRBV13, the J call TRBJ1-6; TRBD1 matches at 8 bases. After removal of 5 bases from V and 8 bases from J, the junction contained 11 bases not matched to a gene. There are 16 residues in the CDR3. Germline CDR1 PRHDT, CDR2 FYEKMQ (reference sequence). DNA for the CDR3: TGTGCCAGCAGCATATACGCAACAGGGGGTCATTCACCCCTCCACTTT. Its translation: CASSIYATGGHSPLHF.

This chain connects TRBV5-1 to TRBJ2-5, with D perhaps matching TRBD1 or TRBD2 (6 bases each). The V end was cut by 4 bases, the J end by 1 base, with 14 bases between. The CDR3 covers 15 residues. CDR1 SGHRS and CDR2 YFSETQ come from the germline V gene. In DNA, the CDR3 is TGCGCCAGCAGCGGAGGGGGACAAATCCAAGAGACCCAGTACTTC. Its protein product is CASSGGGQIQETQYF.

The chain employs TRBV5-4 and TRBJ2-5; D is ambiguous. The CDR3 runs to 12 residues. V was shortened by 2 bases and J by 6 bases, with 8 bases between the two germline ends. Germline V CDR1 and CDR2: SGHNT, YYREEE (reference sequence). CDR3 coding DNA: TGTGCCAGCAGCTTCGAATCGAAGACCCAGTACTTC. Amino acid sequence: CASSFESKTQYF.

The gene calls are TRBV18 and TRBJ2-1; TRBD2 matches 10 bases. The CDR3 runs to 15 residues. Germline V gene data show CDR1 as KGHSH and CDR2 as LQKENI. Trimming took 3 bases from V and 2 from J; bases not matched to a gene: 1. CDR3 DNA sequence: TGTGCCAGCTCACCGCTAGCGGGAGCCTACAATGAGCAGTTCTTC. Its protein is CASSPLAGAYNEQFF.

V is TRBV6-5 and J is TRBJ2-5; 11 bases align to TRBD2. The CDR3 has 15 amino acids. The V gene end was trimmed by 4 bases and the J gene end by 5 bases; junction bases not matched to a gene: 6. The V gene's germline CDR1 is MNHEY and CDR2 SVGAGI. The CDR3 reads CASSLAGGPGETQYF. Here the CDR3 DNA reads TGTGCCAGCAGTTTAGCGGGAGGGCCTGGGGAGACCCAGTACTTC.

The J gene is TRBJ2-3, the V gene TRBV10-3; 9 nucleotides align to TRBD2. The trim removed 0 bases at V and 1 base at J, leaving 8 bases unmatched. This CDR3 has 18 amino acids. Germline values: CDR1 ENHRY, CDR2 SYGVKD. The CDR3 loop is CAISESTSGGLGTDTQYF. The CDR3 coding sequence is TGTGCCATCAGTGAGTCGACTAGCGGAGGTCTCGGCACAGATACGCAGTATTTT.

This chain connects TRBV11-3 to TRBJ2-2; D call uncertain. The germline CDR1 and CDR2 sequences are SGHNT and YENEEA. This CDR3 is built from 13 residues. Between the trimmed V and J ends, which lost 3 bases and 8 bases, there was a span of 10 bases. This CDR3 is CASSFALGGELFF. The CDR3 nucleotides read TGTGCCAGCAGCTTCGCGCTTGGGGGGGAGCTGTTTTTT.

In DNA form, the CDR3 reads TGTGCCAGCAGCTTGCGACAAGCTGGAAACACCATATATTTT. The encoded protein is CASSLRQAGNTIYF. This chain connects TRBV5-6 to TRBJ1-3; D gene uncertain. This CDR3 is built from 14 residues. The germline CDR1 and CDR2 sequences are SGHDT and YYEEEE. The germline V and J ends were trimmed by 1 base and 2 bases, with 7 bases remaining between them. Using reference TRBV5-6 and TRBJ1-3 for the parts outside the CDR3, the full variable domain is DAGVTQSPTHLIKTRGQQVTLRCSPKSGHDTVSWYQQALGQGPQFIFQYYEEEERQRGNFPDRFSGHQFPNYSSELNVNALLLGDSALYLCASSLRQAGNTIYFGEGSWLTVV.

CDR3 coding DNA: TGTGCCAGCACACTAGCGGGGTATGGGGATACGCAGTATTTT. Residues: CASTLAGYGDTQYF. J is TRBJ2-3 and V is TRBV6-1; 10 nucleotides agree with TRBD2. V dropped 7 bases and J dropped 6; count of bases not matched to a gene: 7. CDR1 is MNHNS, CDR2 SASEGT, per germline. The CDR3 has 14 amino acids.

This chain joins TRBV7-9 and TRBJ1-2; no clear D gene. Germline CDR1 is SEHNR and CDR2 is FQNEAQ (reference sequence). Trimming cost V 0 bases and J 8 bases, with 10 bases left between them. This CDR3 has 13 amino acids. The CDR3 DNA reads TGTGCCAGCAGCTTAGCCGTTCCGAGGGGCTACACCTTC. It specifies CASSLAVPRGYTF.

This chain joins TRBV25-1 and TRBJ2-3; 14 bases map to TRBD2. The V gene's germline CDR1 is MGHDK and CDR2 SYGVNS. V lost 10 bases and J lost 6; bases outside the gene matches: 3. There are 13 residues in the CDR3. The CDR3 loop reads CAMGTSGSDTQYF. The CDR3 DNA sequence: TGTGCCATGGGGACTAGCGGGAGTGATACGCAGTATTTT.